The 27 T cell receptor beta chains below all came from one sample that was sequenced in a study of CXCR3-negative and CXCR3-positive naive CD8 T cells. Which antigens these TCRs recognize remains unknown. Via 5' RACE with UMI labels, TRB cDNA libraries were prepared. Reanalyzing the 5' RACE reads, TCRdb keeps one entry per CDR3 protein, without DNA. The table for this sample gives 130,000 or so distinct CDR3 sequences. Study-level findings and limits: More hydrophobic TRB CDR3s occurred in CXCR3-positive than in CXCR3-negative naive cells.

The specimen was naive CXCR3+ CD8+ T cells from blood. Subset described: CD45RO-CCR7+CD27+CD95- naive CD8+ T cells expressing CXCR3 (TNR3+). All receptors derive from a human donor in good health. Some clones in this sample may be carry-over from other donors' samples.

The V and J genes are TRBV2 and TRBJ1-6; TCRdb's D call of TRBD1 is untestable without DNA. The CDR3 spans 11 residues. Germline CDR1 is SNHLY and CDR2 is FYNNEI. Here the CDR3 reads CASSPGIPLHF.

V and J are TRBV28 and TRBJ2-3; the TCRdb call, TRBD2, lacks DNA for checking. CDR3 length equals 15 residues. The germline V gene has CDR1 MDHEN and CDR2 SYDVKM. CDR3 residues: CASLTAGGNTGTQYF. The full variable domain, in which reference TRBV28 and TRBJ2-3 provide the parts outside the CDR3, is DVKVTQSSRYLVKRTGEKVFLECVQDMDHENMFWYRQDPGLGLRLIYFSYDVKMKEKGDIPEGYSVSREKKERFSLILESASTNQTSMYLCASLTAGGNTGTQYFGPGTRLTVL.

CDR3 sequence reads: CSVGQGAGELFF. The rearrangement joins TRBV29-1 to TRBJ2-2; lacking DNA, the TRBD1 call made by TCRdb goes unchecked. The CDR3 has 12 amino acids. The V gene's germline CDR1 is SQVTM and CDR2 ANQGSEA.

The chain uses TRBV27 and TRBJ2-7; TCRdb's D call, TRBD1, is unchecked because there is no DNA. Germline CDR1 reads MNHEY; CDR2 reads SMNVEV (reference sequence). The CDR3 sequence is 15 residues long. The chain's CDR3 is CASSLFFQGGYEQYF.

CDR3 residues: CSVTGILGTGELFF. This sequence joins TRBV29-1 and TRBJ2-2; checking the TCRdb D call of TRBD1 is not possible without DNA. Germline V gives CDR1 SQVTM, CDR2 ANQGSEA. The CDR3 length is 14 residues.

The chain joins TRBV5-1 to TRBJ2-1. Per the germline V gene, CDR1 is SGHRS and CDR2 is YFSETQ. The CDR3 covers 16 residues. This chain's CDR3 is CASSIYSSGAYNEQFF.

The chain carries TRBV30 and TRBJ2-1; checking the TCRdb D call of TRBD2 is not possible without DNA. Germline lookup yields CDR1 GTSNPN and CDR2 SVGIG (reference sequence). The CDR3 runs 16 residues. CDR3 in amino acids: CAWSVASGGAYNEQFF.

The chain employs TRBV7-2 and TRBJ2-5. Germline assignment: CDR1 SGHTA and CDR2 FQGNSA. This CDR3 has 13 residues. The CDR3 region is CASSPDSDETQYF.

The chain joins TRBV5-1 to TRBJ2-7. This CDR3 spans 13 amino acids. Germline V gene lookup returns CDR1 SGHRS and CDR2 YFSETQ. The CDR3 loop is CASSLLGFHEQYF.

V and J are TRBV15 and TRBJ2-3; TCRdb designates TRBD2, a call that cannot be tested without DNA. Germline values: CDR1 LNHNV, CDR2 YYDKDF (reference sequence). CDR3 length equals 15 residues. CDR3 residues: CATSLLAGGQDTQYF.

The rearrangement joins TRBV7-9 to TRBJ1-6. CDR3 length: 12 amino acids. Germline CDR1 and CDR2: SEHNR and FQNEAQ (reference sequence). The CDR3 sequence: CASSSMSSPLHF.

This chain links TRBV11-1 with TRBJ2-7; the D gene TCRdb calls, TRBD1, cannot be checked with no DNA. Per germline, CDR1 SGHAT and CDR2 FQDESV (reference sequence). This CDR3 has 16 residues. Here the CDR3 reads CASSLAAGQSSYEQYF.

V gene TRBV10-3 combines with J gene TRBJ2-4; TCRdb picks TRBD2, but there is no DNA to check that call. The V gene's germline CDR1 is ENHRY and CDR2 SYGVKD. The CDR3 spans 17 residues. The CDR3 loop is CAIRTSGVYLAKNIQYF.

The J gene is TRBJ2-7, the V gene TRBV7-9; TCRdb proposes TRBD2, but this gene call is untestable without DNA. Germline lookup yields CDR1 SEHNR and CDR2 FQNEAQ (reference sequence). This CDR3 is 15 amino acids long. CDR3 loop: CASSLGGAIGHEQYF.

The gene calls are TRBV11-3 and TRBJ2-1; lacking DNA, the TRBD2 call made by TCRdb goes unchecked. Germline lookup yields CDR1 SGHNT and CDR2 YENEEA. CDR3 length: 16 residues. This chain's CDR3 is CASSLRTSGTYNEQFF.

The CDR3 is CASSLIGSSSTDTQYF. This chain connects TRBV5-6 to TRBJ2-3. CDR1 SGHDT and CDR2 YYEEEE come from the germline V gene. The CDR3 totals 16 residues. The full variable domain, in which reference TRBV5-6 and TRBJ2-3 provide the parts outside the CDR3, is DAGVTQSPTHLIKTRGQQVTLRCSPKSGHDTVSWYQQALGQGPQFIFQYYEEEERQRGNFPDRFSGHQFPNYSSELNVNALLLGDSALYLCASSLIGSSSTDTQYFGPGTRLTVL.

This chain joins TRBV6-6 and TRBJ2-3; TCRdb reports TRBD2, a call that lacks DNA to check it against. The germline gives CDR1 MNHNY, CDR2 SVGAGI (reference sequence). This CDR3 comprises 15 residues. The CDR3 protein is CASGLGSGSTDTQYF.

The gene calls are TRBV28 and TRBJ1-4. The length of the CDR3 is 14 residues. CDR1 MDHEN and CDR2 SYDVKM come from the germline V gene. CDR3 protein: CASSFGSTNEKLFF.

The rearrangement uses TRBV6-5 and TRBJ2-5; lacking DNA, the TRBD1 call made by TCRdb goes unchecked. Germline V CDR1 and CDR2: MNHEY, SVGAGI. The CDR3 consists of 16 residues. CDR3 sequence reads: CASSPSGDRFWGAQYF.

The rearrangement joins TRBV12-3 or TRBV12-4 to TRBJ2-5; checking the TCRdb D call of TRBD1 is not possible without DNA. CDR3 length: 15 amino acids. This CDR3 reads CASSQPPGGQETQYF.

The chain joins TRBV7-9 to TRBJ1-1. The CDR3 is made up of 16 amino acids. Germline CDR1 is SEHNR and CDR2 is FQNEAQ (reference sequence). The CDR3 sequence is CASSLVAGPANTEAFF.

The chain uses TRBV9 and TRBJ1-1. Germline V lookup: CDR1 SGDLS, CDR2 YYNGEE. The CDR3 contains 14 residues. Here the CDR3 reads CASSVDTGNSGAFF.

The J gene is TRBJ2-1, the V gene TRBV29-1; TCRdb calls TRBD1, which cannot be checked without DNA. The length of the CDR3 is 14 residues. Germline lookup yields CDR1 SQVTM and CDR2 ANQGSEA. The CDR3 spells CSVLPGLSYNEQFF.

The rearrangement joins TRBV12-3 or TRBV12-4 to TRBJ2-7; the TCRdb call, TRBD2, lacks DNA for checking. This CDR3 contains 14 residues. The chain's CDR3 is CASTISGGETRQYF.

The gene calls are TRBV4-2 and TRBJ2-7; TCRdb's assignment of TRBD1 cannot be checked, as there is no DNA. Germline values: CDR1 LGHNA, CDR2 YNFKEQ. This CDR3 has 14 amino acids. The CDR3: CASSQDGDAYEQYF.

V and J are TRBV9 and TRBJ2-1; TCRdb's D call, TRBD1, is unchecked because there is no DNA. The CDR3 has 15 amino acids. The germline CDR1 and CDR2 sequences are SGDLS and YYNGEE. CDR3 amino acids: CASSDMGQGYNEQFF.

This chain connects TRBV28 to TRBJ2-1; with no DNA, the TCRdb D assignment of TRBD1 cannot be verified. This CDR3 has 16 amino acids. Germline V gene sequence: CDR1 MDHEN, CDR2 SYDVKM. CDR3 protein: CASNQQLQGAYNEQFF.